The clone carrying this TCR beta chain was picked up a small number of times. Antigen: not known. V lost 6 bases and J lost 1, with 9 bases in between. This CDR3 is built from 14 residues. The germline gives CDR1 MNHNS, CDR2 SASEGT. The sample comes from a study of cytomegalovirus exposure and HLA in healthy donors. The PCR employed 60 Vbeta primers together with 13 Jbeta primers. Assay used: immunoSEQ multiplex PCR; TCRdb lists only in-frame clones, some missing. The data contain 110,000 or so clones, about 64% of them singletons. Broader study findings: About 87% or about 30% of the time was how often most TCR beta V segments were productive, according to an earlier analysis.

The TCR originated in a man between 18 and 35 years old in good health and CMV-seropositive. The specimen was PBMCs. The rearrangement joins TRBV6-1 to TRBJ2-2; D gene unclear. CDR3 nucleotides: TGTGCCAGCAGCGCCAACAAGAACACCGGGGAGCTGTTTTTT. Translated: CASSANKNTGELFF.